Listed below are T cell receptor beta chains from one sample, sequenced in a study of blood T cell repertoires in COVID-19. Here immunoSEQ multiplex PCR was the method, and the copy in TCRdb shows in-frame clones only, minus some. Of 90,000 to 100,000 clones listed, around 84% are singletons. Material for sequencing was peripheral blood. The origin of the receptors is a man between 65 and 80 years old with active or convalescent COVID-19. Each CDR3 is given with its conserved first and last residue. Fields, in order: CDR3 DNA, CDR3 protein, clone size, CDR3 length, J gene, V gene, D gene. D genes are given only for firm matches. Where a row states a size, it is once, few, many or the class of an expanded clone; other rows omit it.

TGTGCCAGCATTGACAGGGGGAAAGCCTCCTACGAGCAGTACTTC	CASIDRGKASYEQYF	NA	15	TRBJ2-7	TRBV6-6	TRBD1
TGTGCCAGCAGCTCGCGTGGGGAGGCGGATTCCCAGACCCAGTACTTC	CASSSRGEADSQTQYF	NA	16	TRBJ2-5	TRBV7-8	NA
TGTGCCAGCAGCTTAGGGGACAGGGACAATGAAAAACTGTTTTTT	CASSLGDRDNEKLFF	NA	15	TRBJ1-4	TRBV7-2	TRBD1
TGTGCCAGCAGTCTCACGGCCAGGCAGGGATTCAATCAGCCCCAGCATTTT	CASSLTARQGFNQPQHF	NA	17	TRBJ1-5	TRBV27	NA
TGTGCCAGCAGACCGACAGGAACCAATTCACCCCTCCACTTT	CASRPTGTNSPLHF	NA	14	TRBJ1-6	TRBV25-1	NA
TGTGCCAGCAGCTCCAGGACAGCCCCAACGTACCAAGAGACCCAGTACTTC	CASSSRTAPTYQETQYF	few	17	TRBJ2-5	TRBV7-2	NA
TGCAGCGTGTCTAGCGGGGGGGCCGTCGAGCAGTACTTC	CSVSSGGAVEQYF	NA	13	TRBJ2-7	TRBV29-1	TRBD2
TGCGCCAGCAGCTTGCAGGGAATCTATGGCTACACCTTC	CASSLQGIYGYTF	NA	13	TRBJ1-2	TRBV5-1	NA
TGTGCCAGCAGTGGGGCGGGACTAGTGGGAGATACGCAGTATTTT	CASSGAGLVGDTQYF	NA	15	TRBJ2-3	TRBV2	TRBD2
TGTGCCAGCAGCCACGGACAGGGACAAACTGAAGCTTTCTTT	CASSHGQGQTEAFF	NA	14	TRBJ1-1	TRBV6-5	TRBD1
TGCGCCAGCAGCTTGGACGGACAGGGTCGGAAGACAGATACGCAGTATTTT	CASSLDGQGRKTDTQYF	NA	17	TRBJ2-3	TRBV5-1	TRBD1
TGTGCCAGCAGCCAACAGGGTGCTGGAAACACCATATATTTT	CASSQQGAGNTIYF	NA	14	TRBJ1-3	TRBV3-1/TRBV3-2	NA
TGTGCCAGCAGCGTTCTACAGGGGGGATACTACAATGAGCAGTTCTTC	CASSVLQGGYYNEQFF	NA	16	TRBJ2-1	TRBV9	TRBD1
TGTGCCAGTAGTCCCTCATGGCGGACAGGGGCTCTTTACACTGAAGCTTTCTTT	CASSPSWRTGALYTEAFF	NA	18	TRBJ1-1	TRBV19	TRBD1
TGTGCCAGCAGTGAAGGCGGGGGGGCCGGCGGGGAGACCCAGTACTTC	CASSEGGGAGGETQYF	NA	16	TRBJ2-5	TRBV2	TRBD2
TGTGCCAGCAGCTTAGCAGCTAGCGGGGGGCAGGGTGAGCAGTTCTTC	CASSLAASGGQGEQFF	NA	16	TRBJ2-1	TRBV7-3	TRBD2
TGTGCCAGTAGTATTAGCCTCTTCGGAAACACCATATATTTT	CASSISLFGNTIYF	NA	14	TRBJ1-3	TRBV19	NA
TGTGCCAGCAGCCCTATGGCGGGGGGCCCCACCGGGGAGCTGTTTTTT	CASSPMAGGPTGELFF	NA	16	TRBJ2-2	TRBV7-8	TRBD2
TGTGCCACCAGTGCGGGGCCGGGGGGGACTGTAACCTACGAGCAGTACTTC	CATSAGPGGTVTYEQYF	NA	17	TRBJ2-7	TRBV24-1	TRBD2
TGCGCCAGCAGCTCCGGGTACCTGTTGAACACTGAAGCTTTCTTT	CASSSGYLLNTEAFF	NA	15	TRBJ1-1	TRBV5-1	NA
TGTGCCAGCAGCCAACTCAGACTAGCGGGACAGAGAGAGACCCAGTACTTC	CASSQLRLAGQRETQYF	NA	17	TRBJ2-5	TRBV14	TRBD2
TGTGCCAGCAGCTTTGGGGATCCGGACAGCTACACCTTC	CASSFGDPDSYTF	NA	13	TRBJ1-2	TRBV7-9	NA
TGTGCCACCAGTGATCGAAACGCCGGGACAGGGTCCGGGGAGCTGTTTTTT	CATSDRNAGTGSGELFF	NA	17	TRBJ2-2	TRBV24-1	TRBD1
TGCGCCAGCAGCCAAGACAGGGTTGGTGGCTACACCTTC	CASSQDRVGGYTF	NA	13	TRBJ1-2	TRBV4-1	NA
TGCGCCAGCAGCCTGATGGGACAGGGTGGCTCCTATAATTCACCCCTCCACTTT	CASSLMGQGGSYNSPLHF	few	18	TRBJ1-6	TRBV5-1	TRBD1
TGCAGTGCTAGCGACTCTTACGAGCAGTACTTC	CSASDSYEQYF	NA	11	TRBJ2-7	TRBV20-1	NA
TGTGCCAGCAGCCCAGGACAGGGTGCCTATGGCTACACCTTC	CASSPGQGAYGYTF	NA	14	TRBJ1-2	TRBV9	TRBD1
TGTGCCACCAGTGTAAACGGAGGTACTCAGCAGTACTTC	CATSVNGGTQQYF	NA	13	TRBJ2-7	TRBV24-1	NA
TGTGCCAGCAGCCCGGCAGCGGGGGGCACAGATACGCAGTATTTT	CASSPAAGGTDTQYF	NA	15	TRBJ2-3	TRBV7-3	TRBD2
TGTGCCTGGAGGACGGGTTTTAACACTGAAGCTTTCTTT	CAWRTGFNTEAFF	NA	13	TRBJ1-1	TRBV30	NA
TGTGCCAGCAGCGGAGCGGGAATTACCTCCTACGAGCAGTACTTC	CASSGAGITSYEQYF	NA	15	TRBJ2-7	TRBV7-2	TRBD2
TGTGCCAGCTCAATGAGACAGGGGGCAACTAATGAAAAACTGTTTTTT	CASSMRQGATNEKLFF	NA	16	TRBJ1-4	TRBV18	TRBD1
TGTGCCAGCAGCTCCGGGGGGGCCTCAGAGACCCAGTACTTC	CASSSGGASETQYF	NA	14	TRBJ2-5	TRBV28	TRBD2
TGTGCCAGCAGTTACGAGGGACAGGGCGCTTTCTTT	CASSYEGQGAFF	NA	12	TRBJ1-1	TRBV6-6	TRBD1
TGCGCCACCAGGACAGGGCCGAACACTGAAGCTTTCTTT	CATRTGPNTEAFF	once	13	TRBJ1-1	TRBV5-1	TRBD1
TGTGCCAGTAGTATACAAGGACAGGCCACTGAAGCTTTCTTT	CASSIQGQATEAFF	NA	14	TRBJ1-1	TRBV19	TRBD1
TGTGCCAGTGGACAGGGGGTTCAAGAGACCCAGTACTTC	CASGQGVQETQYF	NA	13	TRBJ2-5	TRBV2	TRBD1
TGTGCCAGTAGTATGGGACAGGGCCCGAGCGAGCAGTACTTC	CASSMGQGPSEQYF	NA	14	TRBJ2-7	TRBV19	TRBD1
TGCAGCGTTGATACGGACGGGAGCTCCTACAATGAGCAGTTCTTC	CSVDTDGSSYNEQFF	NA	15	TRBJ2-1	TRBV29-1	NA
TGTGCCAGCAGAAAGGGGGGGGCTGGGCCAACTGAAGCTTTCTTT	CASRKGGAGPTEAFF	NA	15	TRBJ1-1	TRBV28	NA
TGTGCCAGTGGGCGCTCCTACAATGAGCAGTTCTTC	CASGRSYNEQFF	NA	12	TRBJ2-1	TRBV6-6	NA
TGTGCCAGCAGGCCCGGAAACCAGGGCGGCTACACCTTC	CASRPGNQGGYTF	NA	13	TRBJ1-2	TRBV2	NA
TGCGCCAGCAGCTTGGGACTAGCGGGGGTAGATACGCAGTATTTT	CASSLGLAGVDTQYF	NA	15	TRBJ2-3	TRBV5-1	TRBD2
TGTGCCAGCAGTTACGCGGGCTCTGGGGCCAACGTCCTGACTTTC	CASSYAGSGANVLTF	NA	15	TRBJ2-6	TRBV6-6	NA
TGTGCCATCAGAGGGGACAGTAATCAGCCCCAGCATTTT	CAIRGDSNQPQHF	NA	13	TRBJ1-5	TRBV10-3	TRBD1
TGTGCCAGCAGTTTTGGGGGGATTAATTCACCCCTCCACTTT	CASSFGGINSPLHF	NA	14	TRBJ1-6	TRBV27	NA
TGTGCCAGCACCCCGACGAGAACGGGTTCACCCCTCCACTTT	CASTPTRTGSPLHF	NA	14	TRBJ1-6	TRBV7-2	NA
TGCGCCAGCAGTGAGGATGTCAGGGGCTTGAGGGGTAGCTCAGATACGCAGTATTTT	CASSEDVRGLRGSSDTQYF	NA	19	TRBJ2-3	TRBV10-2	NA
TGTGCCAGCAGCTACCGGTCCGGCGGTGGAAACACCATATATTTT	CASSYRSGGGNTIYF	once	15	TRBJ1-3	TRBV7-8	NA
TGTGCCAGTAGTATAGGGGGCAGGGGCCCTGAAGCTTTCTTT	CASSIGGRGPEAFF	NA	14	TRBJ1-1	TRBV19	NA
TGTGCCAGCAGTTCACTAGACAGGGGCGACTTC	CASSSLDRGDF	once	11	TRBJ2-7	TRBV28	TRBD1
TGTGCCAGCAGTTTAGGGGGGACAGGGCGGAATAGCTATGGCTACACCTTC	CASSLGGTGRNSYGYTF	NA	17	TRBJ1-2	TRBV28	TRBD1
TGTGCCAGCCGAGAGGGAATTAGTTCACCCCTCCACTTT	CASREGISSPLHF	once	13	TRBJ1-6	TRBV2	NA
TGTGCCAGCAGTTCACAGTCGAGCTCTGGAAACACCATATATTTT	CASSSQSSSGNTIYF	NA	15	TRBJ1-3	TRBV28	NA
TGCGCCAGCAGCTTTGGACAGGGCGGAAAGAGCTACACCTTC	CASSFGQGGKSYTF	NA	14	TRBJ1-2	TRBV5-1	TRBD1
TGTGCCAGCACTCGGGAGGAGGTCGAGCAGTACTTC	CASTREEVEQYF	NA	12	TRBJ2-7	TRBV2	TRBD2
TGTGCCAGTAGTCCCACCTTCGACAGGGCTTCCTACAATGAGCAGTTCTTC	CASSPTFDRASYNEQFF	NA	17	TRBJ2-1	TRBV19	TRBD1
TGTGCCACCAGTGATTTACGGGGTACAGATACGCAGTATTTT	CATSDLRGTDTQYF	NA	14	TRBJ2-3	TRBV24-1	NA
TGTGCCAGCAGCGTAGTCGCGGGGGCCACCGGGGAGCTGTTTTTT	CASSVVAGATGELFF	NA	15	TRBJ2-2	TRBV9	NA